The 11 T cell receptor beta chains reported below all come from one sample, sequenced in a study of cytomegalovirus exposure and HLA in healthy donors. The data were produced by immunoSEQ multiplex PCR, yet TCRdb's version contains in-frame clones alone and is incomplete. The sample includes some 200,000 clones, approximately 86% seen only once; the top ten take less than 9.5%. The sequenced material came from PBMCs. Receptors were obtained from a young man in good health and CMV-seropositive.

CDR3 bases: TGCGCCAGCAGCCCCAACCCGAGGGATATAGTTCATGGCTACACCTTC. This sequence encodes CASSPNPRDIVHGYTF. The rearrangement links TRBV5-1 to TRBJ1-2; no firm D call. Trimming removed 4 bases at V and 6 bases at J, with 22 bases between. From germline, CDR1 is SGHRS and CDR2 YFSETQ. This CDR3 contains 16 residues.

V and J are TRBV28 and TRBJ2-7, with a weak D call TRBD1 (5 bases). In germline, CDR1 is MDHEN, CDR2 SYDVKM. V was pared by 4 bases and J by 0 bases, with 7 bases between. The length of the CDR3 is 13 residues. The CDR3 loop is CASSYRSSYEQYF. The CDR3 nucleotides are TGTGCCAGCAGTTACAGGAGCTCCTACGAGCAGTACTTC. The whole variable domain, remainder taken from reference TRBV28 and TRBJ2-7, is DVKVTQSSRYLVKRTGEKVFLECVQDMDHENMFWYRQDPGLGLRLIYFSYDVKMKEKGDIPEGYSVSREKKERFSLILESASTNQTSMYLCASSYRSSYEQYFGPGTRLTVT.

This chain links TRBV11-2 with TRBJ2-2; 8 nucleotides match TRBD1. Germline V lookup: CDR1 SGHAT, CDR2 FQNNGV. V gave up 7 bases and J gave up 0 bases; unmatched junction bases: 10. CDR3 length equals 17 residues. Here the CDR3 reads CASNQRTGGANTGELFF. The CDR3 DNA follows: TGTGCCAGCAACCAACGTACAGGGGGAGCGAACACCGGGGAGCTGTTTTTT.

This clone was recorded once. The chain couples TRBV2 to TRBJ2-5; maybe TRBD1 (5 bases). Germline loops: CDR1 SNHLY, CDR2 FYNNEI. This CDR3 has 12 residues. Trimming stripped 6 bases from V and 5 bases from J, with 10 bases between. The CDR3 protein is CASSSGRETQYF. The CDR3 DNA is TGTGCCAGCAGCTCAGGGCGGGAGACCCAGTACTTC.

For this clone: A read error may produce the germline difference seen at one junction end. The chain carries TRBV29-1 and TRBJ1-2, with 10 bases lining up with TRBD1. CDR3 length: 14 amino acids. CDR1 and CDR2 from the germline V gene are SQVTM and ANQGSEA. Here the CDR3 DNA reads TGCAGCGTTGAAGGTCTAACGGGACAGGGGTTTCAGTCCTTC. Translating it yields CSVEGLTGQGFQSF.

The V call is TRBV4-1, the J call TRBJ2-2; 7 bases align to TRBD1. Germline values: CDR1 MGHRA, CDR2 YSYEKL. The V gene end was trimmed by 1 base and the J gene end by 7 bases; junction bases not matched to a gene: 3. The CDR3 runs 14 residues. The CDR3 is CASSQGQGGGELFF. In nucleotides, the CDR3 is TGCGCCAGCAGCCAAGGACAGGGCGGCGGGGAGCTGTTTTTT.

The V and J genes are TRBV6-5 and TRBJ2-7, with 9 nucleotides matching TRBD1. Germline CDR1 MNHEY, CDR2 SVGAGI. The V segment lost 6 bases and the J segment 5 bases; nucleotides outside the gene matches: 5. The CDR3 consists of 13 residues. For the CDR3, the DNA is TGTGCCAGCAGCCGGACAGGGGTTCACGAGCAGTACTTC. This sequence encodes CASSRTGVHEQYF.

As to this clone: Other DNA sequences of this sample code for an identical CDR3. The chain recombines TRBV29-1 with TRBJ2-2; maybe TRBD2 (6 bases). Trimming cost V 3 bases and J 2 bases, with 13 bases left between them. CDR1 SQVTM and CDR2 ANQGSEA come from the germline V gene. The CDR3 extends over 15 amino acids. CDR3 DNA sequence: TGCAGCGTTGATTCCCGGGACTTAAACACCGGGGAGCTGTTTTTT. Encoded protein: CSVDSRDLNTGELFF.

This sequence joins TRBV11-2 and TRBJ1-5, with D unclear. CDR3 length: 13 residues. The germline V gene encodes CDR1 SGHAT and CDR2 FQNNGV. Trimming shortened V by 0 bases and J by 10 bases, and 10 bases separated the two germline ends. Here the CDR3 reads CASSLDHSLPQHF. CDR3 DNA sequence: TGTGCCAGCAGCTTAGATCACAGCCTACCCCAGCATTTT.

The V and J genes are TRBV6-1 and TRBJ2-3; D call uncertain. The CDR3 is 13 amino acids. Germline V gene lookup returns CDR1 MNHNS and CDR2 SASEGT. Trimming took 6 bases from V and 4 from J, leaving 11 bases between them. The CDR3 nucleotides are TGTGCCAGCAGCCCCCCCTTAGCAGATACGCAGTATTTT. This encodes CASSPPLADTQYF.

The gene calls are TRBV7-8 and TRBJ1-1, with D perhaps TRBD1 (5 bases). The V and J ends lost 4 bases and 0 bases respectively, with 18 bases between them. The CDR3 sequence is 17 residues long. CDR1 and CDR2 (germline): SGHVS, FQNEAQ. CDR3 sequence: CASSYGTGGGLNTEAFF. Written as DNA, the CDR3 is TGTGCCAGCAGCTATGGGACCGGGGGGGGATTGAACACTGAAGCTTTCTTT.